The T cell receptor (beta chain) under discussion was sequenced for a study of cytomegalovirus exposure and HLA in healthy donors. The CDR3 runs to 16 residues. Germline CDR1 is SGHTA and CDR2 is FQGTGA. In this sample, this clone turned up a few times. Its antigen is not identified. The junction departs from germline at one end; a sequencing error may be responsible. The PCR was carried out with 60 Vbeta primers and 13 Jbeta primers. Profiled with immunoSEQ multiplex PCR; TCRdb holds only in-frame clones, not every one. The sample consists of about 130,000 clones, approximately 80% of them appearing once. Broader study findings: From TCR beta sequences, most subjects' HLA-A and HLA-B alleles were reportedly predicted accurately. V- and J-gene trimming of TCR beta was linked (in a later analysis) to a missense DCLRE1C variant. Most TCR beta V segments were productive about 90% or about 30% of the time in an earlier analysis.

The chain couples TRBV7-3 to TRBJ2-1; 9 bases map to TRBD2. This TCR was recovered from a woman in her forties in good health and CMV-seropositive. Sequencing input: PBMCs. The CDR3 coding sequence is TGTGCCCGCAGCCCCACCGGCCTAGCGGGATACAATGAGCAGTTCTTC. Encoded protein: CARSPTGLAGYNEQFF.